This T cell receptor (beta chain) was recovered during a study of blood T cell repertoires in COVID-19. The overall study: Samples of COVID-19 (acute and convalescent) were obtained from the United States, Italy and Spain. PBMCs, B-cell-depleted T cells, or T cells were the source of the cDNA or gDNA that made up the material.

CDR3 length: 15 amino acids. Germline values: CDR1 SGHAT, CDR2 FQDESV (reference sequence). Trimming removed 6 bases at V and 6 bases at J, with 21 bases between. Authors' analysis steps: How many nucleated cells were present was estimated from reference gene primer amplification. The protocol was immunoSEQ multiplex PCR, while the TCRdb copy is restricted to in-frame clones and leaves out a portion. V and J calls and clone size are copied from that table; D and trimming were computed from the DNA. Of about 400,000 clones in the sample, more than 75% are singletons; the top ten hold under 3%. This clonotype was obtained from a human donor in a cohort sampled during active COVID-19. The V gene is TRBV11-1, the J gene TRBJ2-7; a weak D match, TRBD1 (7 bases). The specimen was peripheral blood. The CDR3, as DNA: TGTGCCAGCAGTCCTGCGGGGCACAGGGGTATCGAGCAGTACTTC. Protein: CASSPAGHRGIEQYF.